This T cell receptor (beta chain) was profiled in a study of T cell repertoires in cytomegalovirus infection. Study at large: Public TCR beta signatures indicated both CMV infection and matching HLA type.

The CDR3 loop spans 13 amino acids. Trimming left V 3 bases short and J 3 bases short, with 8 bases between. Per the germline V gene, CDR1 is LNHDA and CDR2 is SQIVND (reference sequence). This clonotype has ten or more counts. TCRdb analysed the reads with MiXCR anew, one entry per CDR3 protein. The sample includes 740,000 or so distinct CDR3 sequences, about a third of them seen just once. The sample was PBMCs. The sequence was collected from a human donor in good health (CMV status not recorded). Some clones in this sample may be carry-over from other donors' samples. J is TRBJ1-1 and V is TRBV19; D not certain. CDR3 in DNA: TGTGCCAGTAGTATTCGGCGGGACACTGAAGCTTTCTTT. Protein product: CASSIRRDTEAFF.